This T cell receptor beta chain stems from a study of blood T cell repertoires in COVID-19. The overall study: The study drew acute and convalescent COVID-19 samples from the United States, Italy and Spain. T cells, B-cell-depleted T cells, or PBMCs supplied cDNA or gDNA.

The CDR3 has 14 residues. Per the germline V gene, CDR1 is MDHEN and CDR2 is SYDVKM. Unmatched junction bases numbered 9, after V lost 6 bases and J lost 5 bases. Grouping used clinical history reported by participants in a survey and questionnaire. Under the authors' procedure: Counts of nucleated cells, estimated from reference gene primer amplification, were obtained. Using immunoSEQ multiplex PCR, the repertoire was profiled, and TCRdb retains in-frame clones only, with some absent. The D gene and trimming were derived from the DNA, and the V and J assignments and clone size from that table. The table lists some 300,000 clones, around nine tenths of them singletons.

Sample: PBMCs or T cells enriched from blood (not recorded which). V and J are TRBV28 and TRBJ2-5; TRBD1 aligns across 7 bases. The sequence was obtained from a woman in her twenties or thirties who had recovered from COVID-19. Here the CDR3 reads CASRPDRDGETQYF. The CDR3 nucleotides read TGTGCCAGCAGACCCGACAGGGATGGGGAGACCCAGTACTTC.